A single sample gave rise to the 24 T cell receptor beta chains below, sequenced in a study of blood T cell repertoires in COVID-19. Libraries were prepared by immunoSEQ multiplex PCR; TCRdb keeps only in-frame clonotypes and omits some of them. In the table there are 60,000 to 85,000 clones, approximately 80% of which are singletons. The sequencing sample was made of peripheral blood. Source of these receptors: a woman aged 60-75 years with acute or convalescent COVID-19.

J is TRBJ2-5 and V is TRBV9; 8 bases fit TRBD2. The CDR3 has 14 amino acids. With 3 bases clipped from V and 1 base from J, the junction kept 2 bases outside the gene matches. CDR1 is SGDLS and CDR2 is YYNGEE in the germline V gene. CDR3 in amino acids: CASSAGGGQETQYF. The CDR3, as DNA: TGTGCCAGCAGCGCCGGGGGGGGCCAAGAGACCCAGTACTTC.

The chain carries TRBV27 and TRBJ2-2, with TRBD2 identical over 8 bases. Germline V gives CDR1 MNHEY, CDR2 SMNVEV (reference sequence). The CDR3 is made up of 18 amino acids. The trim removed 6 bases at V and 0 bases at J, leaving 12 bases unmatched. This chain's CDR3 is CASSPRGGGVANTGELFF. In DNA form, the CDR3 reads TGTGCCAGCAGCCCTCGGGGGGGTGGGGTCGCGAACACCGGGGAGCTGTTTTTT.

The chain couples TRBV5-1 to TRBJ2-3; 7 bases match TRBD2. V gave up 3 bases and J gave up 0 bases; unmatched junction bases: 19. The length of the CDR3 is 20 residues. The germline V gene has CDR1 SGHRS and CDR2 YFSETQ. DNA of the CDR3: TGCGCCAGCAGCTGGGACTATGGGACTACTAACAACCCTAGCACAGATACGCAGTATTTT. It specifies CASSWDYGTTNNPSTDTQYF.

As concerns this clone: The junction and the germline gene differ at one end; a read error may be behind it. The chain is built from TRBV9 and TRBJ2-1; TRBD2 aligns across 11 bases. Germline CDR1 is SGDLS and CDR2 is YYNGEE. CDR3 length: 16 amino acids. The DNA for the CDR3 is TGTGCCAGCAGCAGTCGGCTAGCGGGGGGTTACAGTGAGCAGTTCTTC. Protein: CASSSRLAGGYSEQFF.

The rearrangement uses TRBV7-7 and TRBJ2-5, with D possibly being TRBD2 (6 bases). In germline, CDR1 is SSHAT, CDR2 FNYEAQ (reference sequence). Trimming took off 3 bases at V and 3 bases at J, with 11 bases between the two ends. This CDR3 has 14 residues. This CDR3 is CASSLGLYEETQYF. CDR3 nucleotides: TGTGCCAGCAGCTTGGGACTTTATGAAGAGACCCAGTACTTC.

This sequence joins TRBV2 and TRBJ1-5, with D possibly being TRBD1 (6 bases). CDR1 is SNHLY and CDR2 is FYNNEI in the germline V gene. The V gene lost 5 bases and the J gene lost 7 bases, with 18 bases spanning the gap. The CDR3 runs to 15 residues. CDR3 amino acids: CASSPQGGVGQPQHF. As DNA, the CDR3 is TGTGCCAGCAGTCCACAGGGTGGGGTAGGGCAGCCCCAGCATTTT.

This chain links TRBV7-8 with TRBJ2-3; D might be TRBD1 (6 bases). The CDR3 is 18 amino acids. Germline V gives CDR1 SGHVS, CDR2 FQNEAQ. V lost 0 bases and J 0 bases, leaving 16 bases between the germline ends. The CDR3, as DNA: TGTGCCAGCAGCTTAGCGGGGGCCGGACCCCCTAGCACAGATACGCAGTATTTT. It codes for CASSLAGAGPPSTDTQYF.

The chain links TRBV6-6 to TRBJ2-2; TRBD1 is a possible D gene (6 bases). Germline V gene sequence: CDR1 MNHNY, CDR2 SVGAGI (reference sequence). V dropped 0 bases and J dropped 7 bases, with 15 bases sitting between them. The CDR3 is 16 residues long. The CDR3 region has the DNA TGTGCCAGCAGTTACTCGAGAGGGGGTAGGGGCGGGGAGCTGTTTTTT. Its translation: CASSYSRGGRGGELFF.

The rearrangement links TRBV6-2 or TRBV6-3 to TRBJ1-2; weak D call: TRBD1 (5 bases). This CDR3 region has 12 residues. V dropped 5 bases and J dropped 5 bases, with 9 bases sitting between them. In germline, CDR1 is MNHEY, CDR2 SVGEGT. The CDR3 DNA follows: TGTGCCAGCAGTGCCCAGGGTTATGGCTACACCTTC. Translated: CASSAQGYGYTF.

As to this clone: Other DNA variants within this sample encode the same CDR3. CDR3 region: CSVGARTDTQYF. The CDR3 nucleotides read TGCAGCGTTGGGGCACGCACAGATACGCAGTATTTT. The chain joins TRBV29-1 to TRBJ2-3; D remains ambiguous. Trimming cost V 4 bases and J 1 base, with 6 bases left between them. The CDR3 length is 12 residues. The germline gives CDR1 SQVTM, CDR2 ANQGSEA.

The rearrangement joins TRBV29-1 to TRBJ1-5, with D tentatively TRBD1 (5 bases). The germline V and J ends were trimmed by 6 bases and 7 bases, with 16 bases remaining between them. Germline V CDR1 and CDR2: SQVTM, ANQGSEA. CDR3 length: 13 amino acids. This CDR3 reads CSVSGGAGQPQHF. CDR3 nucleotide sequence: TGCAGCGTATCGGGAGGGGCTGGGCAGCCCCAGCATTTT.

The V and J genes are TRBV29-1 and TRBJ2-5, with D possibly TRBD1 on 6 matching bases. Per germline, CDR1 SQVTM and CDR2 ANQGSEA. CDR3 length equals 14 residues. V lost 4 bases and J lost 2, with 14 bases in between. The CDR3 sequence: CSVAYRERQETQYF. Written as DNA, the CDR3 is TGCAGCGTTGCTTACAGGGAACGGCAAGAGACCCAGTACTTC.

In nucleotides, the CDR3 is TGTGCCAGTTCGGGAGGAGTCTCTGGAAACACCATATATTTT. Translation gives CASSGGVSGNTIYF. This rearrangement joins TRBV7-9 to TRBJ1-3; D unresolved. CDR3 length: 14 amino acids. The V end lost 9 bases, the J end lost 0 bases, and 12 bases lay between the germline ends. The germline V gene has CDR1 SEHNR and CDR2 FQNEAQ (reference sequence).

The CDR3 DNA reads as TGTGCCAGCAGCTTTGGGACAGGGGCAGACTATGGCTACACCTTC. Its translation: CASSFGTGADYGYTF. The chain couples TRBV7-9 to TRBJ1-2; 10 positions agree with TRBD1. Germline assignment: CDR1 SEHNR and CDR2 FQNEAQ (reference sequence). The CDR3 has 15 residues. V lost 3 bases and J lost 3; bases outside the gene matches: 4.

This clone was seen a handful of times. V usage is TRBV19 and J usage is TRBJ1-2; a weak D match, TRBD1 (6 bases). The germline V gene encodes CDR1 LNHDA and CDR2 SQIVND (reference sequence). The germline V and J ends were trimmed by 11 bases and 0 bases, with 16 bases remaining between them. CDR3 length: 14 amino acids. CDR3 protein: CAPSMDSSNYGYTF. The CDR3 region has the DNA TGTGCCCCTTCGATGGACAGTTCTAACTATGGCTACACCTTC. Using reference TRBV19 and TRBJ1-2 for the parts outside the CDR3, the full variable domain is DGGITQSPKYLFRKEGQNVTLSCEQNLNHDAMYWYRQDPGQGLRLIYYSQIVNDFQKGDIAEGYSVSREKKESFPLTVTSAQKNPTAFYLCAPSMDSSNYGYTFGSGTRLTVV.

CDR3 coding DNA: TGCAGTGCTCCGGGAGAAAACATTCAGTACTTC. This gives the protein CSAPGENIQYF. V and J are TRBV20-1 and TRBJ2-4, with a weak D call TRBD2 (6 bases). This CDR3 contains 11 residues. Trimming cost V 5 bases and J 5 bases, with 7 bases left between them. Germline loops: CDR1 DFQATT, CDR2 SNEGSKA (reference sequence).

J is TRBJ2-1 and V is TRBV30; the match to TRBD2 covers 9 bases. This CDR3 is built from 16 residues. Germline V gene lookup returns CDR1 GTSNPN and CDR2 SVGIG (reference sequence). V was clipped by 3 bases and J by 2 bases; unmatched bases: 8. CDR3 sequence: CAWSLREGIAYNEQFF. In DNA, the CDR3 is TGTGCCTGGAGCTTGCGGGAGGGGATCGCCTACAATGAGCAGTTCTTC.

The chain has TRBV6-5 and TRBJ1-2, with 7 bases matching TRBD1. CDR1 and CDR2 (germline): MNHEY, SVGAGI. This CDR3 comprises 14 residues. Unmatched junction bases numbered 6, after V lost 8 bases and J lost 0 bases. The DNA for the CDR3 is TGTGCCAGCGAAACAGGGGACCCTAACTATGGCTACACCTTC. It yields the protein CASETGDPNYGYTF.

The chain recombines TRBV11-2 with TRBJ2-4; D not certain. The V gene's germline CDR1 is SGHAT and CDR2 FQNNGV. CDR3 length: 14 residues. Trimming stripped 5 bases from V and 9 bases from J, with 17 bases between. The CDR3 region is CASSPGGSWSIQYF. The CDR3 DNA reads TGTGCCAGCAGCCCCGGCGGCTCCTGGAGCATTCAGTACTTC.

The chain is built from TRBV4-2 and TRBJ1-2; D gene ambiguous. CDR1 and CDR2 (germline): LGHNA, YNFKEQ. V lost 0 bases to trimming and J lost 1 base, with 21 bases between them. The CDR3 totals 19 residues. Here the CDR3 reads CASSQDGREQFEFNYGYTF. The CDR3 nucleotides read TGTGCCAGCAGCCAAGATGGTAGGGAGCAGTTCGAGTTTAACTATGGCTACACCTTC.

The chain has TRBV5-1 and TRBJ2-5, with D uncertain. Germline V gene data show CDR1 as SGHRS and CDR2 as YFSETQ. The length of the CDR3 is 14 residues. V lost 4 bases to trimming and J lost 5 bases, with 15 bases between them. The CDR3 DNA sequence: TGCGCCAGCAGCGTACGTAGCTTGACGGAGACCCAGTACTTC. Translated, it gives CASSVRSLTETQYF.

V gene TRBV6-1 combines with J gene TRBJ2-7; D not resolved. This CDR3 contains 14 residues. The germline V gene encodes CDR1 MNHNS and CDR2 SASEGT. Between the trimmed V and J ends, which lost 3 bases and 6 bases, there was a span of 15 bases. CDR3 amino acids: CASSEASAYLEQYV. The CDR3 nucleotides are TGTGCCAGCAGTGAGGCTAGTGCTTACCTCGAGCAGTACGTC.

CDR3 protein: CASSLGASSAEAFF. CDR3 DNA: TGTGCCAGCAGCTTAGGGGCGTCATCCGCTGAAGCTTTCTTT. This chain links TRBV7-6 with TRBJ1-1; D is uncertain. V lost 1 base, J lost 6 bases, and 12 bases lay in between. The V gene's germline CDR1 is SGHVS and CDR2 FNYEAQ. This CDR3 has 14 residues. Supplemented by reference TRBV7-6 and TRBJ1-1, the full variable domain reads GAGVSQSPRYKVTKRGQDVALRCDPISGHVSLYWYRQALGQGPEFLTYFNYEAQQDKSGLPNDRFSAERPEGSISTLTIQRTEQRDSAMYRCASSLGASSAEAFFGQGTRLTVV.

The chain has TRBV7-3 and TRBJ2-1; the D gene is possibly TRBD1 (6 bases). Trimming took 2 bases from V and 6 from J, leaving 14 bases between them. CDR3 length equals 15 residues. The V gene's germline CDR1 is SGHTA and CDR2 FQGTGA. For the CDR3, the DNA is TGTGCCAGCAGCTTAGGGGGCGCGCCGGGCAATGAGCAGTTCTTC. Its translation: CASSLGGAPGNEQFF.